What follows are 23 T cell receptor beta chains derived from one specimen sequenced in a study of T cells in localized non-small cell lung cancer. Sequencing was performed with immunoSEQ multiplex PCR; in TCRdb, only in-frame clones are kept and a portion is missing. Of 20,000 to 30,000 clones in the sample, roughly 80% were seen once. The sample here was peripheral blood, taken before any cancer treatment. The receptors originated from a woman aged 35-75 years with stage I lung adenocarcinoma.

V gene TRBV7-8 combines with J gene TRBJ2-7; D may be TRBD1 or TRBD2 (5 bases each). CDR1 is SGHVS, CDR2 FQNEAQ, per germline. V shed 2 bases and J shed 2 bases, with 13 bases lying between them. The CDR3 has 15 amino acids. This CDR3 reads CASSLTPGLTYEQYF. The CDR3 nucleotides read TGTGCCAGCAGCTTAACCCCGGGGCTGACCTACGAGCAGTACTTC.

The chain is built from TRBV2 and TRBJ2-3; D not certain. CDR1 SNHLY and CDR2 FYNNEI come from the germline V gene. Trimming stripped 2 bases from V and 3 bases from J, with 12 bases between. The CDR3 length is 15 residues. The CDR3 DNA sequence: TGTGCCAGCAGTGAACCAACGACTGGGACAGATACGCAGTATTTT. Its protein is CASSEPTTGTDTQYF.

The gene calls are TRBV10-1 and TRBJ2-4, with D possibly called TRBD1 or TRBD2 (7 bases each). Germline CDR1 reads WNHNN; CDR2 reads SYGVQD (reference sequence). The CDR3 loop spans 14 amino acids. The V end was cut by 5 bases, the J end by 3 bases, with 11 bases between. CDR3 DNA sequence: TGCGCCAGCAGTCAGGGGGGGAACAAAAACATTCAGTACTTC. Residues: CASSQGGNKNIQYF.

V gene TRBV13 combines with J gene TRBJ1-3; D is uncertain. Germline V gives CDR1 PRHDT, CDR2 FYEKMQ (reference sequence). The CDR3 is 15 residues long. V lost 3 bases to trimming and J lost 4 bases, with 13 bases between them. CDR3 in amino acids: CASSLGISLGNTIYF. CDR3 nucleotides: TGTGCCAGCAGCTTGGGAATCTCGTTGGGAAACACCATATATTTT.

The chain uses TRBV19 and TRBJ2-7; 10 bases map to TRBD1. Germline values: CDR1 LNHDA, CDR2 SQIVND (reference sequence). With V trimmed by 2 bases and J by 5 bases, 3 bases remained unmatched. The CDR3 covers 14 residues. CDR3 in DNA: TGTGCCAGTAGTATAAGACAGGGGGCCGACGAGCAGTACTTC. Amino acid sequence: CASSIRQGADEQYF.

The sample holds a few counts of this clone. The V and J genes are TRBV5-5 and TRBJ2-7; D is possibly TRBD1 or TRBD2 (5 bases each). This CDR3 has 14 residues. V lost 0 bases and J lost 3, with 10 bases in between. Germline CDR1 and CDR2: SGHKS and YYEKEE (reference sequence). The CDR3, as DNA: TGTGCCAGCAGCTTGGCATCGGGGCACTACGAGCAGTACTTC. This encodes CASSLASGHYEQYF.

This chain's CDR3 is CASRVTGGANEKLFF. CDR3 DNA sequence: TGTGCCAGCAGAGTCACGGGGGGTGCTAATGAAAAACTGTTTTTT. V gene TRBV13 combines with J gene TRBJ1-4; a possible D gene is TRBD1 (5 bases). The CDR3 spans 15 residues. Germline CDR1 reads PRHDT; CDR2 reads FYEKMQ (reference sequence). The V and J ends lost 6 bases and 3 bases respectively, with 14 bases between them.

This chain uses TRBV12-5 with TRBJ1-2; possible D gene TRBD1, 5 bases. The CDR3 length is 18 residues. CDR1 is LGHNT, CDR2 FRNRAP, per germline. Deletions cut 1 base from V and 2 bases from J, with 20 bases between. The CDR3 DNA sequence: TGTGCTAGTGGTTTGGCCTTGGATAAAGAGGGGCGAAACTATGGCTACACCTTC. Translating gives CASGLALDKEGRNYGYTF.

V and J are TRBV7-2 and TRBJ1-2; no definite D call. Germline V gene data show CDR1 as SGHTA and CDR2 as FQGNSA. Trimming left V 5 bases short and J 1 base short, with 14 bases between. The CDR3 contains 15 residues. The CDR3 DNA sequence: TGTGCCAGCAGCCTACACAGAACCCTTAACTATGGCTACACCTTC. Encoded protein: CASSLHRTLNYGYTF.

This clone has more than one count but fewer than ten. CDR3 loop: CASSVGRNYGYTF. The DNA for the CDR3 is TGTGCCAGCAGCGTAGGACGGAACTATGGCTACACCTTC. The V gene is TRBV9, the J gene TRBJ1-2; D is ambiguous. The V end was cut by 0 bases, the J end by 2 bases, with 5 bases between. CDR1 is SGDLS and CDR2 is YYNGEE in the germline V gene. CDR3 length: 13 residues.

This clone was detected a few times. This sequence joins TRBV7-9 and TRBJ1-4; TRBD1 matches at 8 bases. V lost 4 bases to trimming and J lost 4 bases; unmatched junction nucleotides: 5. Germline CDR1 SEHNR, CDR2 FQNEAQ (reference sequence). This CDR3 comprises 15 residues. Here the CDR3 DNA reads TGTGCCAGCAGCTACCAGGGGGCGCATAATGAAAAACTGTTTTTT. Its translation: CASSYQGAHNEKLFF.

V is TRBV30 and J is TRBJ2-7, with 8 nucleotides matching TRBD2. CDR1 and CDR2 from the germline V gene are GTSNPN and SVGIG (reference sequence). This CDR3 is built from 13 residues. The junction had 5 bases not matched to a gene; V was cut back by 5 bases and J by 2 bases. This CDR3 reads CAWARGGTYEQYF. CDR3 sequence (DNA): TGTGCCTGGGCCCGGGGGGGGACCTACGAGCAGTACTTC.

As regards this clone: The junction shows a germline mismatch at one end, possibly a read error. This sequence joins TRBV29-1 and TRBJ2-5; D call uncertain. This CDR3 region has 12 residues. Germline V gene lookup returns CDR1 SQVTM and CDR2 ANQGSEA. CDR3 sequence reads: CSVEPGPEAQYF. CDR3 nucleotides: TGCAGCGTTGAACCGGGTCCAGAGGCCCAGTACTTC.

This sequence joins TRBV7-2 and TRBJ2-1; 11 bases agree with TRBD2. The CDR3 totals 15 residues. Looked up from germline, CDR1 is SGHTA and CDR2 is FQGNSA. V was pared by 5 bases and J by 5 bases, with 5 bases of the junction left unmatched. In nucleotides, the CDR3 is TGTGCCAGCAGCACGGGACTAGCGGCTCACAATGAGCAGTTCTTC. Its translation is CASSTGLAAHNEQFF.

The V and J genes are TRBV6-1 and TRBJ1-3; D is uncertain. V lost 6 bases and J 4 bases, leaving 7 bases between the germline ends. The CDR3 loop spans 12 amino acids. Germline V gene lookup returns CDR1 MNHNS and CDR2 SASEGT. CDR3 region: CASRRIGNTIYF. The CDR3 DNA sequence: TGTGCCAGCAGGAGAATCGGAAACACCATATATTTT.

The chain carries TRBV9 and TRBJ2-5, with a weak D call TRBD1 (7 bases). Germline V lookup: CDR1 SGDLS, CDR2 YYNGEE. Trimming stripped 2 bases from V and 0 bases from J, with 14 bases between. The CDR3 contains 16 residues. CDR3 nucleotides: TGTGCCAGCAGCGTGGGGAGGACAGGACACCAAGAGACCCAGTACTTC. Its translation is CASSVGRTGHQETQYF.

V gene TRBV2 combines with J gene TRBJ2-2; perhaps TRBD1 as D (5 bases). Per the germline V gene, CDR1 is SNHLY and CDR2 is FYNNEI. Trimming shortened V by 11 bases and J by 2 bases, and 15 bases separated the two germline ends. There are 14 residues in the CDR3. The CDR3 DNA reads TGTGCCGGAAGGGGCAGGGTAAACACCGGGGAGCTGTTTTTT. Translation: CAGRGRVNTGELFF. Complete variable domain (other parts from reference TRBV2 and TRBJ2-2): EPEVTQTPSHQVTQMGQEVILRCVPISNHLYFYWYRQILGQKVEFLVSFYNNEISEKSEIFDDQFSVERPDGSNFTLKIRSTKLEDSAMYFCAGRGRVNTGELFFGEGSRLTVL.

Only a few counts were recorded for this clone. CDR3 region: CASSLDSATAGGGKGGYTF. In nucleotides, the CDR3 is TGTGCCAGCAGCTTAGACTCCGCCACAGCCGGGGGCGGGAAAGGAGGCTACACCTTC. The V and J genes are TRBV11-3 and TRBJ1-2, with D perhaps TRBD1 (6 bases). Germline V lookup: CDR1 SGHNT, CDR2 YENEEA. CDR3 size: 19 residues. V was trimmed by 0 bases and J by 8 bases, leaving 28 bases between them.

This rearrangement joins TRBV9 to TRBJ2-2; TRBD1 matches 12 bases. The germline CDR1 and CDR2 sequences are SGDLS and YYNGEE. This CDR3 has 15 residues. J was trimmed by 4 bases and V by 6 bases; bases with no gene match: 4. CDR3 DNA: TGTGCCAGCAAGCCGGGACAGGGGGCCACCGGGGAGCTGTTTTTT. Its translation is CASKPGQGATGELFF.

The CDR3: CASSQVLYRDMNTEAFF. The CDR3 DNA is TGCGCCAGCAGCCAAGTACTATATAGGGATATGAACACTGAAGCTTTCTTT. The gene calls are TRBV4-1 and TRBJ1-1; D unclear. CDR1 and CDR2 (germline): MGHRA, YSYEKL. The V end lost 1 base, the J end lost 0 bases, and 15 bases lay between the germline ends. The CDR3 runs 17 residues.

J is TRBJ1-4 and V is TRBV9, with 7 bases matching TRBD1. Germline values: CDR1 SGDLS, CDR2 YYNGEE. This CDR3 region has 15 residues. The V and J ends lost 3 bases and 0 bases, in that order; junction bases with no gene match: 2. The CDR3 region is CASSATGATNEKLFF. CDR3 coding DNA: TGTGCCAGCAGCGCAACAGGGGCAACTAATGAAAAACTGTTTTTT.

The gene calls are TRBV18 and TRBJ1-1; tentatively, D is TRBD1 (6 bases). This CDR3 region has 16 residues. The V end was cut by 3 bases, the J end by 0 bases, with 14 bases between. Germline V gene sequence: CDR1 KGHSH, CDR2 LQKENI. The CDR3 coding sequence is TGTGCCAGCTCACCTGGACAGCTTCGCATGAACACTGAAGCTTTCTTT. Encoded protein: CASSPGQLRMNTEAFF.

The rearrangement joins TRBV2 to TRBJ1-3, with D unclear. In germline, CDR1 is SNHLY, CDR2 FYNNEI. This CDR3 is built from 17 residues. The V end was cut by 4 bases, the J end by 0 bases, with 16 bases between. CDR3 amino acids: CASSVSAGSHSGNTIYF. Written as DNA, the CDR3 is TGTGCCAGCAGTGTCTCAGCCGGGTCCCACTCTGGAAACACCATATATTTT.